The 20 T cell receptor beta chains in this list originate from one sample, sequenced in a study of sequential checkpoint blockade in melanoma. TCRdb's table, derived via immunoSEQ multiplex PCR, lists solely in-frame clones and lacks some. Counted here are fewer than 6,500 clones, around 28% occurring once; the ten biggest clones make up around 24%. Treatment: randomized to nivolumab then ipilimumab (arm A) or the reverse (arm B). This specimen was tumor tissue (inferred from file names), taken from a patient given nivolumab and ipilimumab in sequence. The receptors originated from a human donor with melanoma.

The CDR3, as DNA: TGTGCCATCAGCGGGACAGGGGGTCAGCCCCAGCATTTT. Translation gives CAISGTGGQPQHF. This chain connects TRBV6-8 to TRBJ1-5; 11 bases align to TRBD1. Germline-derived CDR1 and CDR2 are MNHGY and SAAAGT. CDR3 length: 13 residues. Unmatched junction bases numbered 5, after V lost 10 bases and J lost 6 bases.

The chain recombines TRBV19 with TRBJ1-5, with a weak D call TRBD1 (5 bases). The CDR3 contains 14 residues. The ends were cut back, 3 bases at V and 4 bases at J, with 10 bases in the middle. Germline-derived CDR1 and CDR2 are LNHDA and SQIVND (reference sequence). This CDR3 is CASSMGGWNQPQHF. CDR3 nucleotides: TGTGCCAGTAGTATGGGGGGGTGGAATCAGCCCCAGCATTTT.

The chain links TRBV14 to TRBJ2-1; no definite D call. The CDR3 consists of 12 residues. Germline CDR1 and CDR2: SGHDN and FVKESK. The ends were cut back, 3 bases at V and 4 bases at J, with 4 bases in the middle. The CDR3 loop reads CASSQQYNEQFF. CDR3 coding DNA: TGTGCCAGCAGCCAGCAGTACAATGAGCAGTTCTTC.

Here the CDR3 reads CASSDRDSYGYTF. CDR3 bases: TGTGCCAGCAGTGATAGGGACAGCTATGGCTACACCTTC. The rearrangement links TRBV6-8 to TRBJ1-2, with 7 bases lining up with TRBD1. The CDR3 loop spans 13 amino acids. V lost 5 bases to trimming and J lost 4 bases; unmatched junction nucleotides: 4. CDR1 is MNHGY, CDR2 SAAAGT, per germline.

J is TRBJ2-7 and V is TRBV28; TRBD1 matches at 8 bases. The CDR3 runs 17 residues. Trimming cost V 5 bases and J 6 bases; bases outside gene matches: 18. Germline V lookup: CDR1 MDHEN, CDR2 SYDVKM. CDR3 DNA sequence: TGTGCCAGCAGTCCGAATAGATGGACAGGGTTTAATGTCGAGCAGTACTTC. Protein: CASSPNRWTGFNVEQYF.

This clone has ten or more counts. The genes are TRBV11-3 and TRBJ2-3; no clear D. Trimming stripped 1 base from V and 4 bases from J, with 9 bases between. The CDR3 has 14 amino acids. Germline V gives CDR1 SGHNT, CDR2 YENEEA. Here the CDR3 reads CASSLGARADTQYF. CDR3 nucleotides: TGTGCCAGCAGCTTAGGGGCGAGAGCAGATACGCAGTATTTT.

This clone was recorded once. The chain links TRBV5-1 to TRBJ1-2; maybe TRBD1 (5 bases). The germline gives CDR1 SGHRS, CDR2 YFSETQ. The CDR3 covers 15 residues. V lost 6 bases to trimming and J lost 4 bases, with 19 bases between them. Written as DNA, the CDR3 is TGCGCCAGCACAAATTCACGGGGGGGACTCTATGGCTACACCTTC. It encodes CASTNSRGGLYGYTF.

The chain carries TRBV19 and TRBJ2-7; 13 nucleotides line up with TRBD2. The CDR3 covers 17 residues. The germline V gene has CDR1 LNHDA and CDR2 SQIVND (reference sequence). V gave up 3 bases and J gave up 2 bases; unmatched junction bases: 7. The CDR3 bases are TGTGCCAGTAGTATGATGAGACTAGCGGGAGGAACCTACGAGCAGTACTTC. It codes for CASSMMRLAGGTYEQYF.

This clone has more than one count but fewer than ten. The chain uses TRBV11-3 and TRBJ2-3, with 8 bases identical to TRBD2. The V and J ends lost 3 bases and 5 bases, in that order; junction bases with no gene match: 7. Germline CDR1 is SGHNT and CDR2 is YENEEA. The CDR3 consists of 15 residues. The CDR3 DNA sequence: TGTGCCAGCAGCTTGGATTCTAGCGGGCAAGATACGCAGTATTTT. Its translation: CASSLDSSGQDTQYF.

This clone was seen at least ten times. The chain carries TRBV11-3 and TRBJ2-2; D might be TRBD1 (5 bases). The V gene lost 5 bases and the J gene lost 4 bases, with 14 bases spanning the gap. The CDR3 length is 15 residues. In germline, CDR1 is SGHNT, CDR2 YENEEA. The CDR3 DNA sequence: TGTGCCAGCAGCCAAAAGGGGCTAGGCACCGGGGAGCTGTTTTTT. Encoded protein: CASSQKGLGTGELFF. The variable domain in full, with the rest retrieved from reference TRBV11-3 and TRBJ2-2, is EAGVVQSPRYKIIEKKQPVAFWCNPISGHNTLYWYLQNLGQGPELLIRYENEEAVDDSQLPKDRFSAERLKGVDSTLKIQPAELGDSAVYLCASSQKGLGTGELFFGEGSRLTVL.

This clone has a count of ten or more. The rearrangement uses TRBV28 and TRBJ2-7, with 8 bases lining up with TRBD2. This CDR3 has 15 residues. The junction had 4 bases not matched to a gene; V was cut back by 2 bases and J by 1 base. The V gene's germline CDR1 is MDHEN and CDR2 SYDVKM. The CDR3 nucleotides read TGTGCCAGCAGTTTAGCGGGAGGCCTATCCTACGAGCAGTACTTC. This sequence encodes CASSLAGGLSYEQYF. Full variable domain (remainder filled in from reference TRBV28 and TRBJ2-7): DVKVTQSSRYLVKRTGEKVFLECVQDMDHENMFWYRQDPGLGLRLIYFSYDVKMKEKGDIPEGYSVSREKKERFSLILESASTNQTSMYLCASSLAGGLSYEQYFGPGTRLTVT.

This clone was seen a few times. The rearrangement uses TRBV6-8 and TRBJ2-7, with D possibly matching TRBD2 (5 bases). The CDR3 covers 15 residues. Per germline, CDR1 MNHGY and CDR2 SAAAGT. Trimming cost V 10 bases and J 3 bases, with 22 bases left between them. The CDR3 nucleotides read TGTGCCATCAGAGCGGCGGCAGGAGGAAACTACGAGCAGTACTTC. Protein: CAIRAAAGGNYEQYF.

This clone was seen only once. This chain uses TRBV5-1 with TRBJ1-5; D ambiguous. This CDR3 has 14 residues. Germline V CDR1 and CDR2: SGHRS, YFSETQ. V lost 0 bases to trimming and J lost 6 bases, with 10 bases between them. The CDR3, as DNA: TGCGCCAGCAGCTTGGGGCAGAATAGTCAGCCCCAGCATTTT. It yields the protein CASSLGQNSQPQHF.

In its sample, this clone is medium-sized (0.01 to 0.1%). The gene calls are TRBV11-3 and TRBJ1-3; D not certain. V gave up 5 bases and J gave up 2 bases, with 10 bases separating them. Germline V CDR1 and CDR2: SGHNT, YENEEA. The CDR3 is made up of 14 amino acids. CDR3: CASSLELAGNTIYF. The DNA for the CDR3 is TGTGCCAGCAGCCTGGAATTGGCTGGAAACACCATATATTTT. Filled out from reference TRBV11-3 and TRBJ1-3, the complete variable domain reads EAGVVQSPRYKIIEKKQPVAFWCNPISGHNTLYWYLQNLGQGPELLIRYENEEAVDDSQLPKDRFSAERLKGVDSTLKIQPAELGDSAVYLCASSLELAGNTIYFGEGSWLTVV.

This chain uses TRBV5-1 with TRBJ2-5, with TRBD2 identical over 12 bases. V shed 3 bases and J 8 bases; nucleotides not matched to a gene: 8. The CDR3 contains 15 residues. Per germline, CDR1 SGHRS and CDR2 YFSETQ. The CDR3: CASSSTGTSGPTQYF. CDR3 in DNA: TGCGCCAGCAGCTCGACCGGGACTAGCGGGCCAACCCAGTACTTC.

In this sample, this clone turned up a few times. The chain couples TRBV19 to TRBJ1-2; 12 bases agree with TRBD1. Germline assignment: CDR1 LNHDA and CDR2 SQIVND (reference sequence). V was clipped by 3 bases and J by 5 bases; unmatched bases: 4. CDR3 length equals 15 residues. The CDR3 loop reads CASSIGTGGYYGYTF. CDR3 nucleotides: TGTGCCAGTAGTATTGGGACAGGGGGCTATTATGGCTACACCTTC.

CDR3 sequence: CASSLEPGPYEQYF. CDR3 coding DNA: TGTGCCAGCAGCTTAGAGCCTGGGCCCTACGAGCAGTACTTC. This chain connects TRBV11-3 to TRBJ2-7; D gene ambiguous. Trimming took off 0 bases at V and 2 bases at J, with 8 bases between the two ends. CDR1 and CDR2 from the germline V gene are SGHNT and YENEEA. The CDR3 sequence is 14 residues long.

V gene TRBV25-1 combines with J gene TRBJ2-5; 14 bases agree with TRBD2. Germline V gene data show CDR1 as MGHDK and CDR2 as SYGVNS. The CDR3 runs 17 residues. V shed 7 bases and J 3 bases; nucleotides not matched to a gene: 10. The CDR3 region has the DNA TGTGCCAGCACGAAAACATTGGGACTAGCGGGAGAAGAGACCCAGTACTTC. This encodes CASTKTLGLAGEETQYF.

This chain links TRBV5-1 with TRBJ1-1; no definite D call. In germline, CDR1 is SGHRS, CDR2 YFSETQ. V was clipped by 1 base and J by 0 bases, with 10 bases between them. The CDR3 totals 15 residues. CDR3 residues: CASSLRPLMNTEAFF. The CDR3 DNA reads as TGCGCCAGCAGCTTGAGGCCCTTAATGAACACTGAAGCTTTCTTT.

A few counts support this clone. The rearrangement uses TRBV6-8 and TRBJ2-5; 7 bases agree with TRBD2. This CDR3 comprises 14 residues. The V segment lost 11 bases and the J segment 2 bases; nucleotides outside the gene matches: 11. CDR1 is MNHGY, CDR2 SAAAGT, per germline. The CDR3 region is CAVAGDYPQETQYF. The CDR3 nucleotides read TGTGCCGTTGCGGGGGACTACCCACAAGAGACCCAGTACTTC.